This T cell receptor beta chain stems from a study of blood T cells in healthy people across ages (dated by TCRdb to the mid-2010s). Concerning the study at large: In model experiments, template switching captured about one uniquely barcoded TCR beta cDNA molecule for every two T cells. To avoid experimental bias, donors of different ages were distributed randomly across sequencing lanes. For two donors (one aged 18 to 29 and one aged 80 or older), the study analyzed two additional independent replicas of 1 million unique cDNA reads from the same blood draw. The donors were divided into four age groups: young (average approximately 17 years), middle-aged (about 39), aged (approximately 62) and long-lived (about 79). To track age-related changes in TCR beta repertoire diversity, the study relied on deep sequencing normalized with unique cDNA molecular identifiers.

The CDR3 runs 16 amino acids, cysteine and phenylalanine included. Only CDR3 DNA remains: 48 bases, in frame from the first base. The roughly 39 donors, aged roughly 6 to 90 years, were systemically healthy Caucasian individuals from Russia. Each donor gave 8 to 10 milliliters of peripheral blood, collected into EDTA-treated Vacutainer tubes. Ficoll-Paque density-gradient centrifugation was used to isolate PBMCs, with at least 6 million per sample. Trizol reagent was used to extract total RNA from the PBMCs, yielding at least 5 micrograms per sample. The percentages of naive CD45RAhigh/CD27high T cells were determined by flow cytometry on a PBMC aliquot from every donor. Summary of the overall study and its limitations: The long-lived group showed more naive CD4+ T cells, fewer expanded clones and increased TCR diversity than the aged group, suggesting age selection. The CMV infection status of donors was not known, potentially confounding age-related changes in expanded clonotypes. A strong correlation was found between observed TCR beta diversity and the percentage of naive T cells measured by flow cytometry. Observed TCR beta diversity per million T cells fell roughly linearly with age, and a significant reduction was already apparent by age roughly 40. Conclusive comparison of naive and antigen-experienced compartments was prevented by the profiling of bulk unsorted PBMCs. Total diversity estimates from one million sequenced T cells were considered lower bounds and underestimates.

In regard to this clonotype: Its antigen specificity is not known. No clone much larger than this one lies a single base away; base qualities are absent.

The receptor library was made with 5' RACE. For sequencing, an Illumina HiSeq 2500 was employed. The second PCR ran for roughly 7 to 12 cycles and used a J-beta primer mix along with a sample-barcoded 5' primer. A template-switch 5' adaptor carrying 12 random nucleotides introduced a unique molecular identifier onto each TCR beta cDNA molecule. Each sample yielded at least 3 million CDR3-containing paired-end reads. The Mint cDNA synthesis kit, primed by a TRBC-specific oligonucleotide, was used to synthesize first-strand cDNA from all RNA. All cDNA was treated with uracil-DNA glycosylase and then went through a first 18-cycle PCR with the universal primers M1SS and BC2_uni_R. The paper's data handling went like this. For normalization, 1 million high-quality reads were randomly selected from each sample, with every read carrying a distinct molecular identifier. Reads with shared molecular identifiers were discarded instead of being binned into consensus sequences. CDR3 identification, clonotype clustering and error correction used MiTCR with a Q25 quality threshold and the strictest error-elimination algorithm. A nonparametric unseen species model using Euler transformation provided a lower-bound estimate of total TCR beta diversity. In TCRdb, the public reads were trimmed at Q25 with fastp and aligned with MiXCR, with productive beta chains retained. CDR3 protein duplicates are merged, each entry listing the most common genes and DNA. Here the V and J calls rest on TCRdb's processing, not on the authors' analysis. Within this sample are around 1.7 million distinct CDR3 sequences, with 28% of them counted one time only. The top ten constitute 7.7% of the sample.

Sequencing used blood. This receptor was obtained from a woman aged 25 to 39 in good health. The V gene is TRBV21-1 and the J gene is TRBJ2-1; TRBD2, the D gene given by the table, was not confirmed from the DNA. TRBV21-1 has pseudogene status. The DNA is TGTGCCAGCAGCAACCCCGCCGACTACGACCACAATGAGCAGTTCTTC. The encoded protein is CASSNPADYDHNEQFF.